This T cell receptor (beta chain) was sequenced during a study of PD-1 blockade in classical Hodgkin lymphoma. The protocol was immunoSEQ multiplex PCR, while the TCRdb copy is restricted to in-frame clones and leaves out a portion. This sample has some 96,000 clones, with 65% to 85% found just once. On this clone: The antigen is undetermined.

Each patient experienced a relapse that followed autologous stem cell transplantation, and brentuximab vedotin exposure varied. Study findings and constraints: Reports described newly diagnosed patients as having lower baseline TCR diversity than healthy donors.

V lost 7 bases to trimming and J lost 8 bases, with 24 bases between them. This CDR3 comprises 15 residues. Germline V gives CDR1 SQVTM, CDR2 ANQGSEA. The source was peripheral blood mononuclear cells (PBMCs), collected at baseline. This clonotype was obtained from a human donor with classical Hodgkin lymphoma. The rearrangement joins TRBV29-1 to TRBJ2-1; D assignment may be TRBD1 or TRBD2 (5 bases each). The CDR3 loop reads CSAGHQDFDMDEQFF. The CDR3 DNA sequence: TGCAGCGCAGGACACCAGGACTTCGATATGGATGAGCAGTTCTTC.